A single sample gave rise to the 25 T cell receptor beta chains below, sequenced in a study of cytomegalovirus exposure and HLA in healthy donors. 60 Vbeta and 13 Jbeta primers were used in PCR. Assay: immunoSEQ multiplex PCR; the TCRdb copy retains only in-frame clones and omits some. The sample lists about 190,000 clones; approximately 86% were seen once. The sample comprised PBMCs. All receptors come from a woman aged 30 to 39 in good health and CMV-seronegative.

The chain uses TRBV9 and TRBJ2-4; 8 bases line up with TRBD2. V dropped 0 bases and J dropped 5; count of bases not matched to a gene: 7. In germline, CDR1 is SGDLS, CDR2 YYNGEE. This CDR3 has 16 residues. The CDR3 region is CASSVDPGGLENIQYF. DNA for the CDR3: TGTGCCAGCAGCGTAGACCCGGGGGGGCTGGAAAACATTCAGTACTTC.

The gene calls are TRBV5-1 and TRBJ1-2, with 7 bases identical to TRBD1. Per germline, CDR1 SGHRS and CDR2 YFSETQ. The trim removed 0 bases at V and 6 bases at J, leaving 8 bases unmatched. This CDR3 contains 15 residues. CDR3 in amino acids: CASSLGIEGAHGYTF. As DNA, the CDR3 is TGCGCCAGCAGCTTGGGAATCGAGGGGGCGCATGGCTACACCTTC.

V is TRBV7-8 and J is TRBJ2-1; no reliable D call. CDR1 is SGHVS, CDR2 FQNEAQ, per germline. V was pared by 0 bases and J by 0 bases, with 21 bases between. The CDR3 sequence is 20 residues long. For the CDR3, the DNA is TGTGCCAGCAGCTTAGCTCGGGTATGGGTGCGAGGTTCCTCCTACAATGAGCAGTTCTTC. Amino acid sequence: CASSLARVWVRGSSYNEQFF.

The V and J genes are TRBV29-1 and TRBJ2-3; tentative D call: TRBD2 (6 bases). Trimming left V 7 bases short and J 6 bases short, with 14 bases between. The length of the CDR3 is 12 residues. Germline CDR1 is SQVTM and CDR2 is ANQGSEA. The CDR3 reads CSAEEGRDTQYF. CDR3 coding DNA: TGCAGCGCCGAGGAGGGAAGGGATACGCAGTATTTT.

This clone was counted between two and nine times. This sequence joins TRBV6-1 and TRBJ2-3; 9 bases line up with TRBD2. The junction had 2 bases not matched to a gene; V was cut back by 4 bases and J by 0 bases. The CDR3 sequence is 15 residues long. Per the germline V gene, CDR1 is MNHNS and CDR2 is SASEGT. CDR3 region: CASSVTSGSTDTQYF. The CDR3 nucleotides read TGTGCCAGCAGTGTAACTAGCGGGAGCACAGATACGCAGTATTTT.

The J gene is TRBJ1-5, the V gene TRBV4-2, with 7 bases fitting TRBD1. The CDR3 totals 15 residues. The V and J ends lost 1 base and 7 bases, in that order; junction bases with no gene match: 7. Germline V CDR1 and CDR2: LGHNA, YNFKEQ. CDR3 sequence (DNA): TGTGCCAGCAGCCAAGGTTCTGGCAGGGGGCAGCCCCAGCATTTT. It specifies CASSQGSGRGQPQHF.

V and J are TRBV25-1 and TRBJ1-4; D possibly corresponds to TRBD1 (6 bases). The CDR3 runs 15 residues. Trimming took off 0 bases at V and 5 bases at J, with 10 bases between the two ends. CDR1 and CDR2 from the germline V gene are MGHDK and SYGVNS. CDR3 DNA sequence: TGTGCCAGCAGTGAATATAGGGGGTTGAATGAAAAACTGTTTTTT. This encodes CASSEYRGLNEKLFF.

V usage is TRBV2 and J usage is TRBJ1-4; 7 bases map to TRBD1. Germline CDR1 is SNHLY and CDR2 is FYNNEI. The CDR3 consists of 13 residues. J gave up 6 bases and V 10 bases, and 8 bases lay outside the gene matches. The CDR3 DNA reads TGTGCCACCCCGGGACAGAACTATGAAAAACTGTTTTTT. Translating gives CATPGQNYEKLFF.

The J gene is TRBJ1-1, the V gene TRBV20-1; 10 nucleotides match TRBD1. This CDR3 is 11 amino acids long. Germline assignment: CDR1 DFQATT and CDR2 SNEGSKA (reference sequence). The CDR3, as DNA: TGCAGCGCGGGACAGGGGCGGGAAGCTTTCTTT. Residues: CSAGQGREAFF.

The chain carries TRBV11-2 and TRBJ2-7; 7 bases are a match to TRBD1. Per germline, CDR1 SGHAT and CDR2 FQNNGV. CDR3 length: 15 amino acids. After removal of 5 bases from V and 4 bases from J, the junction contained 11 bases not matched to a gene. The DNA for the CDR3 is TGTGCCAGCAGCCGAAACCGGGACAGAGATTACGAGCAGTACTTC. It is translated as CASSRNRDRDYEQYF.

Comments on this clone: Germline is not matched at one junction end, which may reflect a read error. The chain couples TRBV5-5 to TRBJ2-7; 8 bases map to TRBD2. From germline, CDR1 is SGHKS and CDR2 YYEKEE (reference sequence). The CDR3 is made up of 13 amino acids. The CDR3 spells CASSLVSSGSSHF. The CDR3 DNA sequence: TGTGCCAGCAGCTTGGTTAGCAGCGGGAGTTCACACTTC.

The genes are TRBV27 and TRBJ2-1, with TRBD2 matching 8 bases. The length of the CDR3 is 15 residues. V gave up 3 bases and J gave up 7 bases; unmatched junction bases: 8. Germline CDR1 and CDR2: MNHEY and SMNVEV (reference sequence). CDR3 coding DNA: TGTGCCAGCAGTTTCTCGGCGGGGGGCAGGAATGAGCAGTTCTTC. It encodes CASSFSAGGRNEQFF.

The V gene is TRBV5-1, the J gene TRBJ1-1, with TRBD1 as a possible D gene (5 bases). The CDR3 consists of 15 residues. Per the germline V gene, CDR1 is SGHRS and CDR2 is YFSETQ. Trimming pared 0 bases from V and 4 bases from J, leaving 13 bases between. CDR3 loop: CASSLDGAVGTEAFF. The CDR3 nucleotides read TGCGCCAGCAGCTTGGATGGGGCGGTGGGCACTGAAGCTTTCTTT.

The CDR3 DNA sequence: TGTGCCAGCAGTCGGGGACTCAACGGCGAGCAGTTCTTC. Translating gives CASSRGLNGEQFF. This rearrangement joins TRBV28 to TRBJ2-1; TRBD2 is a possible D gene (6 bases). Germline-derived CDR1 and CDR2 are MDHEN and SYDVKM. The CDR3 is 13 residues long. V lost 5 bases, J lost 10 bases, and 15 bases lay in between.

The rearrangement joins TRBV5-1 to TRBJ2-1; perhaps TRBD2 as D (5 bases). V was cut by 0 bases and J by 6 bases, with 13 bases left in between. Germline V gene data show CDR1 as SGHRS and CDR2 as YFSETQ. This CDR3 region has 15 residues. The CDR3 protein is CASSLEGLRVNEQFF. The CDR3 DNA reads TGCGCCAGCAGCTTGGAGGGTCTGCGGGTCAATGAGCAGTTCTTC.

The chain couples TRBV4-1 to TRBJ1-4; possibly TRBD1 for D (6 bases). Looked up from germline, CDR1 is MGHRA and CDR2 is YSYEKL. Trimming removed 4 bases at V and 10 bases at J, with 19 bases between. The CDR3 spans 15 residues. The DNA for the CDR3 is TGCGCCAGCAGCCTAACCGGGACACCGCCGGGAAAACTGTTTTTT. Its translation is CASSLTGTPPGKLFF.

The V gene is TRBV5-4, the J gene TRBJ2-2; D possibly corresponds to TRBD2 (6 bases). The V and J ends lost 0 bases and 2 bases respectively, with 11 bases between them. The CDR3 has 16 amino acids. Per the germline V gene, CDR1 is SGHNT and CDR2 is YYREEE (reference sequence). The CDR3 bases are TGTGCCAGCAGCTTGGGCGGGACCATTAACACCGGGGAGCTGTTTTTT. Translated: CASSLGGTINTGELFF. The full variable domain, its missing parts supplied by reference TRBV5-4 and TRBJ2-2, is ETGVTQSPTHLIKTRGQQVTLRCSSQSGHNTVSWYQQALGQGPQFIFQYYREEENGRGNFPPRFSGLQFPNYSSELNVNALELDDSALYLCASSLGGTINTGELFFGEGSRLTVL.

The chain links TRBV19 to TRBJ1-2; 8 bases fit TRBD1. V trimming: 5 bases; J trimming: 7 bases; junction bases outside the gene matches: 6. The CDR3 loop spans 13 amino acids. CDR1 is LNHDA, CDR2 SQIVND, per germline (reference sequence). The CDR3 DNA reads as TGTGCCAGTAGTCTGGGACAGGATCGTGGCTACACCTTC. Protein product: CASSLGQDRGYTF.

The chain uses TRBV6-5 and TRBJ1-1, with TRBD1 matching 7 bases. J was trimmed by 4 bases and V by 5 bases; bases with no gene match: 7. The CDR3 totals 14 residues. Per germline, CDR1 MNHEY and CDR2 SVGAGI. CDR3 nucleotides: TGTGCCAGCAGTCTACAGACAGGGAGCACTGAAGCTTTCTTT. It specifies CASSLQTGSTEAFF.

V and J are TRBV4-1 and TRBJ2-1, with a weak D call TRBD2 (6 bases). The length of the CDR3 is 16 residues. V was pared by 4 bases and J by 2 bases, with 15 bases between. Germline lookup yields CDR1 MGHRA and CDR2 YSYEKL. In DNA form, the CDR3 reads TGCGCCAGCAGCCCCCGGGGGAAGGTACCCTACAATGAGCAGTTCTTC. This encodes CASSPRGKVPYNEQFF.

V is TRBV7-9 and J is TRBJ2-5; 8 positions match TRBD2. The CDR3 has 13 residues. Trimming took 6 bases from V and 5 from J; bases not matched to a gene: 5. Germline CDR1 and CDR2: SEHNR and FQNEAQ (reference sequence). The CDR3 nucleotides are TGTGCCAGCAGGCGGGGGGCCACCGAGACCCAGTACTTC. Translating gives CASRRGATETQYF.

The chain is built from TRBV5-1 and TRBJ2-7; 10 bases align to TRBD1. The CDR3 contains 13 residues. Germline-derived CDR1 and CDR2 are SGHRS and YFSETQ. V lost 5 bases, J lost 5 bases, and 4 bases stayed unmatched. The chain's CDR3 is CASSGTGVDEQYF. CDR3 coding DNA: TGCGCCAGCAGTGGGACAGGGGTGGACGAGCAGTACTTC.

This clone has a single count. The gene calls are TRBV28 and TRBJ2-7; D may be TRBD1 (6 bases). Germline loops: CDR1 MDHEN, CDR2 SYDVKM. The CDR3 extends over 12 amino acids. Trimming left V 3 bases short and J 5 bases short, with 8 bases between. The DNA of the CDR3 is TGTGCCAGCAGTTTTACAGGGAACGAGCAGTACTTC. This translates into CASSFTGNEQYF.

DNA for the CDR3: TGCGCCAGCAGCCAAGGGCCCCAGGGGTACAATGAGCAGTTCTTC. It translates to CASSQGPQGYNEQFF. This rearrangement joins TRBV4-1 to TRBJ2-1; maybe TRBD1 (6 bases). V gave up 1 base and J gave up 4 bases, with 11 bases separating them. The CDR3 spans 15 residues. Germline values: CDR1 MGHRA, CDR2 YSYEKL.

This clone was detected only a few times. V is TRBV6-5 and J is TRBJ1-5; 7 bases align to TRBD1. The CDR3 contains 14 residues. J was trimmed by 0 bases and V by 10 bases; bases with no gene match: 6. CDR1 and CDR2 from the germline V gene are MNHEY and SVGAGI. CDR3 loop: CATRQGSSNQPQHF. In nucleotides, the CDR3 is TGTGCCACAAGACAGGGTAGTAGCAATCAGCCCCAGCATTTT.